This T cell receptor beta chain is from a study of blood T cell repertoires in COVID-19. Overall study context: Spain, Italy and the United States supplied samples that represented acute and convalescent COVID-19. T cells, B-cell-depleted T cells, or PBMCs supplied cDNA or gDNA.

TCRdb keeps only in-frame clones here, not all; method: immunoSEQ multiplex PCR. The repertoire includes roughly 120,000 clones, 75% to 90% of them detected once, and approximately 4.2% sits in the top ten. Germline CDR1 MNHEY, CDR2 SVGAGI. The CDR3 length is 14 residues. The V end was cut by 2 bases, the J end by 8 bases, with 15 bases between. Sequenced input: peripheral blood. The clonotype originates from a woman aged 45-65 years with acute or convalescent COVID-19. V and J are TRBV6-5 and TRBJ1-2; D may be TRBD1 (6 bases). This chain's CDR3 is CASSYIPGAQGYTF. The CDR3 nucleotides read TGTGCCAGCAGTTACATCCCAGGGGCACAGGGCTACACCTTC.